Presented here are 19 T cell receptor beta chains from one specimen sequenced in a study of T cell responses to AZD1222 COVID-19 vaccine. The data were produced by immunoSEQ multiplex PCR, yet TCRdb's version contains in-frame clones alone and is incomplete. This sample yields about 67,000 clones, of which around 84% are seen a single time; 21% belongs to the top ten. Here the sequenced sample was peripheral blood, taken on day 0 of AZD1222 vaccination. The receptor set was obtained from an adult in good health.

The chain couples TRBV28 to TRBJ2-7, with a possible D match to TRBD2 (6 bases). The CDR3 has 13 amino acids. CDR1 MDHEN and CDR2 SYDVKM come from the germline V gene. V dropped 7 bases and J dropped 2 bases, with 12 bases sitting between them. The CDR3 is CASTQPGAYEQYF. CDR3 nucleotides: TGTGCCAGCACCCAGCCGGGGGCCTACGAGCAGTACTTC.

The CDR3 loop is CASSLLGVLEQFF. Here the CDR3 DNA reads TGTGCCAGCAGTTTATTAGGGGTACTTGAGCAGTTCTTC. This chain connects TRBV12-3 or TRBV12-4 to TRBJ2-1; D is perhaps TRBD1 (5 bases). The CDR3 is made up of 13 amino acids. The V and J ends lost 2 bases and 9 bases respectively, with 11 bases between them.

The chain carries TRBV20-1 and TRBJ1-2; D possibly corresponds to TRBD1 (6 bases). Germline-derived CDR1 and CDR2 are DFQATT and SNEGSKA (reference sequence). The CDR3 is 11 amino acids. V was clipped by 5 bases and J by 4 bases, with 8 bases between them. CDR3 coding DNA: TGCAGTGCTTCGGACAGCTATGGCTACACCTTC. It codes for CSASDSYGYTF.

J is TRBJ2-3 and V is TRBV27; no clear D. Germline-derived CDR1 and CDR2 are MNHEY and SMNVEV (reference sequence). The ends were cut back, 6 bases at V and 2 bases at J, with 12 bases in the middle. This CDR3 region has 14 residues. CDR3 DNA: TGTGCCAGCAGCCCCCGGGTTAACACAGATACGCAGTATTTT. Protein product: CASSPRVNTDTQYF.

The CDR3 DNA sequence: TGTGCCAGCAGCCCCGGGACTAGCGGTTACTACGAGCAGTACTTC. This translates into CASSPGTSGYYEQYF. This chain links TRBV3-1 (or the pseudogene TRBV3-2) with TRBJ2-7, with 11 bases that match TRBD2. Germline V gene lookup returns CDR1 LGHDT and CDR2 YNNKEL (reference sequence). V was clipped by 4 bases and J by 3 bases; unmatched bases: 5. This CDR3 comprises 15 residues.

This clone was seen once. The chain has TRBV5-6 and TRBJ2-3; D not resolved. Per the germline V gene, CDR1 is SGHDT and CDR2 is YYEEEE. V gave up 4 bases and J gave up 8 bases, with 8 bases separating them. The CDR3 is 11 residues long. Here the CDR3 DNA reads TGTGCCAGCAGCCCCAAGGGTACGCAGTATTTT. Protein sequence: CASSPKGTQYF.

The chain has TRBV9 and TRBJ1-2; TRBD1 agrees at 8 bases. Germline V CDR1 and CDR2: SGDLS, YYNGEE. The ends lost 5 bases at V and 6 bases at J; junction bases unmatched: 6. CDR3 length equals 13 residues. CDR3 nucleotide sequence: TGTGCCAGCAGTGAAGACAGGGGACATGGCTACACCTTC. Protein: CASSEDRGHGYTF.

V usage is TRBV7-9 and J usage is TRBJ2-5; D is possibly TRBD1 (5 bases). This CDR3 has 13 amino acids. The germline V gene encodes CDR1 SEHNR and CDR2 FQNEAQ (reference sequence). Trimming stripped 2 bases from V and 2 bases from J, with 6 bases between. The CDR3: CASSLRGQETQYF. The CDR3 region has the DNA TGTGCCAGCAGCTTAAGGGGTCAAGAGACCCAGTACTTC.

This clone was picked up a small number of times. The J gene is TRBJ2-5, the V gene TRBV11-2; D uncertain. CDR1 and CDR2 from the germline V gene are SGHAT and FQNNGV. Trimming shortened V by 5 bases and J by 1 base, and 11 bases separated the two germline ends. The CDR3 is 14 residues long. The DNA for the CDR3 is TGTGCCAGCAGCCCCCGCGTGGCCCAAGAGACCCAGTACTTC. Its protein is CASSPRVAQETQYF.

This chain uses TRBV10-1 with TRBJ2-7; D is unclear. CDR1 is WNHNN, CDR2 SYGVQD, per germline (reference sequence). The CDR3 consists of 12 residues. V dropped 0 bases and J dropped 3 bases, with 3 bases sitting between them. The CDR3 DNA reads TGCGCCAGCAGTGAGTCTAACTACGAGCAGTACTTC. Protein: CASSESNYEQYF.

The chain is built from TRBV19 and TRBJ2-7; a possible D gene is TRBD1 (6 bases). CDR1 and CDR2 from the germline V gene are LNHDA and SQIVND (reference sequence). V was pared by 1 base and J by 0 bases, with 10 bases between. There are 15 residues in the CDR3. Here the CDR3 DNA reads TGTGCCAGTAGTATAGCAGGGGCCCTCTCCTACGAGCAGTACTTC. Its protein product is CASSIAGALSYEQYF.

The rearrangement links TRBV3-1 (or the pseudogene TRBV3-2) to TRBJ1-4; perhaps TRBD1 as D (6 bases). CDR1 LGHDT and CDR2 YNNKEL come from the germline V gene (reference sequence). Trimming removed 1 base at V and 5 bases at J, with 11 bases between. The CDR3 is made up of 15 amino acids. The CDR3: CASSQGTGRNEKLFF. CDR3 coding DNA: TGTGCCAGCAGCCAAGGTACAGGGAGGAATGAAAAACTGTTTTTT.

This chain connects TRBV28 to TRBJ1-1; D is undetermined. Looked up from germline, CDR1 is MDHEN and CDR2 is SYDVKM. V shed 2 bases and J shed 2 bases, with 9 bases lying between them. The length of the CDR3 is 14 residues. The CDR3 spells CASSLGSINTEAFF. The CDR3 DNA follows: TGTGCCAGCAGTTTAGGGAGTATAAACACTGAAGCTTTCTTT.

This chain connects TRBV3-1 (or the pseudogene TRBV3-2) to TRBJ2-2; 9 positions agree with TRBD1. Germline CDR1 LGHDT, CDR2 YNNKEL (reference sequence). The CDR3 sequence is 17 residues long. Trimming took 4 bases from V and 6 from J; bases not matched to a gene: 12. The CDR3 here is CASSRGQGSISAGELFF. The CDR3 region has the DNA TGTGCCAGCAGCCGGGGACAGGGCAGCATCTCCGCCGGGGAGCTGTTTTTT.

The CDR3 here is CASSFGGSGNTIYF. In nucleotides, the CDR3 is TGTGCCAGCAGCTTCGGCGGATCTGGAAACACCATATATTTT. V is TRBV5-5 and J is TRBJ1-3; D gene ambiguous. Between the trimmed V and J ends, which lost 2 bases and 1 base, there was a span of 7 bases. CDR3 length: 14 amino acids. Germline-derived CDR1 and CDR2 are SGHKS and YYEKEE (reference sequence).

This clone occurred once. The J gene is TRBJ2-7, the V gene TRBV7-3; D possibly matches TRBD1 or TRBD2 (5 bases each). V was trimmed by 2 bases and J by 7 bases, leaving 15 bases between them. Germline V gene data show CDR1 as SGHTA and CDR2 as FQGTGA. This CDR3 comprises 14 residues. CDR3 residues: CASSLQGNSGEQYF. In DNA form, the CDR3 reads TGTGCCAGCAGCTTACAGGGCAATTCGGGAGAGCAGTACTTC.

V gene TRBV12-3 or TRBV12-4 combines with J gene TRBJ1-4, with D unclear. This CDR3 is 11 amino acids long. Trimming took off 3 bases at V and 7 bases at J, with 3 bases between the two ends. CDR3 protein: CASSFSEKLFF. The CDR3 region has the DNA TGTGCCAGCAGTTTTAGTGAAAAACTGTTTTTT.

The chain uses TRBV30 and TRBJ1-5, with TRBD1 as a possible D gene (5 bases). V was trimmed by 2 bases and J by 4 bases, leaving 12 bases between them. The CDR3 length is 14 residues. The germline V gene has CDR1 GTSNPN and CDR2 SVGIG (reference sequence). The CDR3 region is CAWSHGTGNQPQHF. CDR3 nucleotides: TGTGCCTGGAGTCACGGGACGGGAAATCAGCCCCAGCATTTT.

The chain is built from TRBV5-8 and TRBJ2-7, with 10 nucleotides matching TRBD2. CDR3 length: 19 residues. Germline V gene lookup returns CDR1 SGHTS and CDR2 YDEGEE. J lost 0 bases, V lost 4 bases, and 16 bases had no gene match. As DNA, the CDR3 is TGTGCCAGCAGCGCGATACCGGGACTAGCGTCCATATTCTCCTACGAGCAGTACTTC. Translation: CASSAIPGLASIFSYEQYF. Full variable domain (rest looked up from reference TRBV5-8 and TRBJ2-7): EAGVTQSPTHLIKTRGQQATLRCSPISGHTSVYWYQQALGLGLQFLLWYDEGEERNRGNFPPRFSGRQFPNYSSELNVNALELEDSALYLCASSAIPGLASIFSYEQYFGPGTRLTVT.